The 13 T cell receptor beta chains below all came from one sample that was sequenced in a study of blood T cells in healthy people across ages. The authors ran a second PCR of about 7 to 11 cycles using a sample-barcoded 5' primer and a J-beta primer mix. TCRdb recomputed calls from the 5' RACE reads with MiXCR, one row per CDR3 protein. Of around 1,000,000 distinct CDR3 sequences listed, under 30% are singletons. These data were likewise used in another study, on T cells of mothers and their children.

The sample comprised blood. All receptors come from a girl aged 2-9 years in good health.

This clonotype was counted a single time. V gene TRBV12-3 or TRBV12-4 combines with J gene TRBJ2-7; the D is unclear. CDR3 length: 12 residues. The V and J ends lost 6 bases and 9 bases respectively, with 15 bases between them. The CDR3: CASSEDQAAQYF. DNA of the CDR3: TGTGCCAGCAGCGAAGATCAGGCCGCGCAGTACTTC.

Turning to this clonotype: The junction departs from the called germline gene at one end, perhaps through a read error. This chain uses TRBV27 with TRBJ1-3, with D maybe TRBD1 (6 bases). In germline, CDR1 is MNHEY, CDR2 SMNVEV (reference sequence). The CDR3 covers 16 residues. CDR3 DNA sequence: TGTGCCAGCAGTCCAAAGACAGGAAGAATTACGAACACCACATATTTT. Its translation: CASSPKTGRITNTTYF.

The chain employs TRBV4-3 and TRBJ2-3; 8 bases align to TRBD2. The CDR3 totals 18 residues. Trimming took 2 bases from V and 0 from J; bases not matched to a gene: 10. Germline CDR1 and CDR2: LGHNA and YSLEER. The CDR3 protein is CASSQKLAGGASTDTQYF. The CDR3 DNA reads TGCGCCAGCAGCCAAAAACTTGCCGGGGGGGCGAGCACAGATACGCAGTATTTT.

Only a few counts were recorded for this clonotype. The gene calls are TRBV29-1 and TRBJ2-5, with 10 bases that match TRBD2. V dropped 0 bases and J dropped 1; count of bases not matched to a gene: 2. Germline CDR1 is SQVTM and CDR2 is ANQGSEA. This CDR3 comprises 15 residues. The CDR3 coding sequence is TGCAGCGTTGAAGAGGGACTAGCGATCCAAGAGACCCAGTACTTC. It translates to CSVEEGLAIQETQYF.

This clonotype was counted a few times. The chain couples TRBV29-1 to TRBJ1-1; D gene uncertain. The CDR3 covers 14 residues. Germline V gene sequence: CDR1 SQVTM, CDR2 ANQGSEA. Between the trimmed V and J ends, which lost 2 bases and 5 bases, there was a span of 15 bases. The CDR3 loop reads CSVELGRRETEAFF. CDR3 nucleotides: TGCAGCGTTGAACTGGGGAGGAGGGAAACTGAAGCTTTCTTT.

This clonotype has only a few counts. V is TRBV9 and J is TRBJ2-3; the match to TRBD2 covers 11 bases. Germline V gene sequence: CDR1 SGDLS, CDR2 YYNGEE. J was trimmed by 5 bases and V by 6 bases; bases with no gene match: 14. The CDR3 contains 17 residues. CDR3 in DNA: TGTGCCAGCACCCTCGGGACTAGCGGTCGCAGGGGAGATACGCAGTATTTT. Protein: CASTLGTSGRRGDTQYF.

The chain carries TRBV7-9 and TRBJ2-5, with no clear D. The V end was cut by 5 bases, the J end by 7 bases, with 23 bases between. Germline loops: CDR1 SEHNR, CDR2 FQNEAQ (reference sequence). The CDR3 extends over 16 amino acids. CDR3 bases: TGTGCCAGCAGCCCCTACCCCATTTCTAGTCAACCGACCCAGTACTTC. The encoded protein is CASSPYPISSQPTQYF.

This clonotype was counted only a few times. The J gene is TRBJ2-3, the V gene TRBV11-2, with 10 bases that match TRBD2. J was trimmed by 7 bases and V by 5 bases; bases with no gene match: 3. CDR1 is SGHAT, CDR2 FQNNGV, per germline. The CDR3 sequence is 13 residues long. The CDR3 is CASSPSGGHTQYF. The CDR3 nucleotides are TGTGCCAGCAGCCCTAGCGGGGGTCATACGCAGTATTTT.

Concerning this clonotype: One end of the junction is discordant with germline, which a read error may explain. This chain joins TRBV7-9 and TRBJ2-7, with a tentative D call TRBD1 (6 bases). The CDR3 is made up of 14 amino acids. Germline V gives CDR1 SEHNR, CDR2 FQNEAQ (reference sequence). Here the CDR3 reads CAGSPRDIPYEQYF. The DNA of the CDR3 is TGTGCCGGCAGCCCCCGGGACATACCCTACGAGCAGTACTTC.

This chain uses TRBV20-1 with TRBJ1-2; D unclear. The CDR3 spans 10 residues. The V gene's germline CDR1 is DFQATT and CDR2 SNEGSKA (reference sequence). Trimming pared 5 bases from V and 8 bases from J, leaving 9 bases between. CDR3 sequence reads: CSAQKGGYTF. DNA for the CDR3: TGCAGTGCTCAAAAGGGAGGCTACACCTTC.

This rearrangement joins TRBV29-1 to TRBJ1-2; D not resolved. Germline loops: CDR1 SQVTM, CDR2 ANQGSEA. V was pared by 4 bases and J by 7 bases, with 22 bases between. CDR3 size: 15 residues. In nucleotides, the CDR3 is TGCAGCGTTGCGAGGGCCCTCTCAGAAAACCGTGGCTACACCTTC. Translated, it gives CSVARALSENRGYTF.

This clonotype has just a few counts. An end of the junction differs from the germline gene, which may be a read error. This sequence joins TRBV24-1 and TRBJ2-1; 7 bases are a match to TRBD2. The CDR3 runs to 17 residues. In germline, CDR1 is KGHDR, CDR2 SFDVKD. CDR3 region: CATRDSLSGRSYNEQFF. For the CDR3, the DNA is TGTGCCACCAGGGATTCCCTGTCCGGGAGGTCCTACAATGAGCAGTTCTTC.

V is TRBV29-1 and J is TRBJ1-1; a possible D gene is TRBD1 (5 bases). The CDR3 contains 11 residues. The V end was cut by 7 bases, the J end by 7 bases, with 13 bases between. Germline loops: CDR1 SQVTM, CDR2 ANQGSEA. The CDR3 region is CSARGGNEAFF. The CDR3 DNA reads as TGCAGCGCCCGGGGGGGAAATGAAGCTTTCTTT. The full variable domain, completed using reference TRBV29-1 and TRBJ1-1, is SAVISQKPSRDICQRGTSLTIQCQVDSQVTMMFWYRQQPGQSLTLIATANQGSEATYESGFVIDKFPISRPNLTFSTLTVSNMSPEDSSIYLCSARGGNEAFFGQGTRLTVV.